This T cell receptor beta chain was profiled in a study of blood T cell repertoires in COVID-19. Study at large: Whether acute or convalescent, the COVID-19 samples came from the United States, Italy and Spain.

The V and J ends lost 3 bases and 3 bases, in that order; junction bases with no gene match: 7. Germline loops: CDR1 SQVTM, CDR2 ANQGSEA. The CDR3 sequence is 14 residues long. Clones were read by immunoSEQ multiplex PCR, and TCRdb kept only the in-frame ones, dropping some. The sample contains fewer than 150,000 clones, around 84% of which appear only once. This receptor was obtained from a human donor in a cohort sampled during active COVID-19. The chain uses TRBV29-1 and TRBJ1-2, with TRBD1 matching 7 bases. The sample taken for sequencing was peripheral blood. For the CDR3, the DNA is TGCAGCGTTGATAACAGGGGAGGATACTATGGCTACACCTTC. It codes for CSVDNRGGYYGYTF.